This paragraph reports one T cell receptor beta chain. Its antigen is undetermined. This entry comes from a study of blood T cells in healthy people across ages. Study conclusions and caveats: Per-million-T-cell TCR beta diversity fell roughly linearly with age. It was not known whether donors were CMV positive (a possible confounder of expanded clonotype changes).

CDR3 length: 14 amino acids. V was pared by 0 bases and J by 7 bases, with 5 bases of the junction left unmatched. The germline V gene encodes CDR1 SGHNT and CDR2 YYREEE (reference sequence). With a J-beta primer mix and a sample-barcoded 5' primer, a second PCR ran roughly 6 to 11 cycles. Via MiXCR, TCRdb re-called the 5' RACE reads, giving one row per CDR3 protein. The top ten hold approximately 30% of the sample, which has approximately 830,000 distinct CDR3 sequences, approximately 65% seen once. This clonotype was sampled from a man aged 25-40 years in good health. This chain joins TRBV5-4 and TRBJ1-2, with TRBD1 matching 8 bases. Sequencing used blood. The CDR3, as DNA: TGTGCCAGCAGCTTGGGGACAGGGAACGGTGGCTACACCTTC. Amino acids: CASSLGTGNGGYTF.